This T cell receptor (beta chain) emerged from a study of quantifying T cell responses using KT2 cells. The wider study: TCR alpha and beta constant-region primers primed reverse transcription of RNA.

This clonotype has at least ten counts. The antigen remains unidentified. The sample is PBMC spiked with counted cells of clone KT2. A range of KT2-to-PBMC ratios was made using fixed PBMC numbers. An oligo carrying a UMI was ligated to the cDNA 3' end. The first PCR ran approximately 4 cycles with an equimolar RC1.1 and RC1.2 beta primer mix. Separate processing of TCR alpha and beta chains began at the second PCR. TCRdb re-derived calls from the UMI-ligation and nested PCR reads in MiXCR, one entry per CDR3 protein. The sample has fewer than 40,000 distinct CDR3 sequences; 7.3% are singletons. Study-level findings and limits: KT2 sequences were detected down to about one KT2 cell per 100,000 PBMC.

Trimming removed 3 bases from V and 2 bases from J, with 7 bases in between. Per germline, CDR1 SQVTM and CDR2 ANQGSEA. The CDR3 totals 12 residues. This rearrangement joins TRBV29-1 to TRBJ2-5; D possibly corresponds to TRBD1 (6 bases). The TCR sequence derives from a human donor. Sequencing was done on a sample of PBMCs spiked with cells of the T cell clone KT2. CDR3 nucleotides: TGCAGCGTTGAGAGGGGGCAAGAGACCCAGTACTTC. Translation gives CSVERGQETQYF.